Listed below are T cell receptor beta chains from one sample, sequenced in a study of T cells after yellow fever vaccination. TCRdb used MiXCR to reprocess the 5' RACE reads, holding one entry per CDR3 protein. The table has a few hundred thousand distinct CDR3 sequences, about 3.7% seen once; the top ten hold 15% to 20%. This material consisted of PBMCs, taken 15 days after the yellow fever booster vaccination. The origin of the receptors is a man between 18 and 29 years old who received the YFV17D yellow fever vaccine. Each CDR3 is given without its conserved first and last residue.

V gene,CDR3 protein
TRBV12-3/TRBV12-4,ASSLTGFGSSGANVLT
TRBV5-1,ASSLKQGPGQPQH
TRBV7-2,ASSSSGTGGNPLYTEAF
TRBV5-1,ASSLVGTGRNRRGHEKLF
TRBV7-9,ASSLSLTGGTDTQY
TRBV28,ASSPRGGGRQPQH
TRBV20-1,KGTAGETQY
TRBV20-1,SASDGAGAYTEQF
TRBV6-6,ASSYEWGTGELF
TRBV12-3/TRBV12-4,ASSLGTVTYEQY
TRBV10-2,ASDSSGADTQY
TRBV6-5,ASTRRTGTMNTGELF
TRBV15,ATSREGHSRWDTDTQY
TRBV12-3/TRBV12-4,ASRLGGEKLF
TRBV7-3,ASSLRGPGSGQF
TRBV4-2,ASSQGGGGVSSEKLF
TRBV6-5,ASSRSGTNVGELF
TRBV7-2,ASSLKGTGGYT
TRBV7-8,ASSFLQGVSPLH
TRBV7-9,ATRNAVPDAF
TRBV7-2,ASSLVSGIGEKLF
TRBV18,ASPPGGSNQPQH
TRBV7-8,ASSSPGRGVNEQF
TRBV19,ASSIGGNSLRPQH
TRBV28,ASIRRGGDNEQF
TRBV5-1,ASSLRPSGGIETQY
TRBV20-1,SARVSLDRGYGYT
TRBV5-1,ASSPSGTLRDEQF
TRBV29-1,SVGGTNLNQPQH
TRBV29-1,SGRGLSGEKLF
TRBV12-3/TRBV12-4,ASSFVAGWEAEAF
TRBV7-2,ASSFQGSNEKLF
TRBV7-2,ASSPPTGGPYGYT
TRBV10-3,AISDGFYGYT
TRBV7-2,ASSLPSSPLH
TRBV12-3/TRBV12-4,ASSPFSGANVLT
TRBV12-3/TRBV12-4,ASSWVRDTEAF
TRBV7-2,ASSLDLGRINQPQH
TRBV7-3,ASSQTGVEQF
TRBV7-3,ASSLEGINEQF
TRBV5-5,ASSLVGSLSGHSYNEQF
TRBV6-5,ASHTGGPYGYT
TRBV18,ASSPPPPDTQY
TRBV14,ASSRLTGAYNEQF
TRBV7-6,ASSRGGAGNEQF
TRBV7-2,ASSLFAGGLEQY
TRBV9,ASSVERGGFGGELF
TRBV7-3,ASSRGEGETQY
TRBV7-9,ASSLEAAGSSYNEQF
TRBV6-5,ASRGGLMNTGELF
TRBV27,ASSFGLNYNEQF
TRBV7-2,ASSSYRGLSYEQY
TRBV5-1,ASSFQRPGANVLT
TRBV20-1,SASPDRGTTEAF